This T cell receptor (beta chain) was captured in a study of blood T cells in healthy people across ages. With 0 bases removed from V and 4 bases from J, the gap between germline ends came to 11 bases. Germline V gives CDR1 SGDLS, CDR2 YYNGEE. The CDR3 length is 15 residues. For the second PCR, which ran for about 7 to 11 cycles, a sample-barcoded 5' primer and a J-beta primer mix were used. TCRdb re-derived calls from the 5' RACE reads in MiXCR, one entry per CDR3 protein. Of 1.5 million to 2 million distinct CDR3 sequences in the sample, 30% to 35% were seen once. This clonotype was observed a handful of times.

V gene TRBV9 combines with J gene TRBJ2-1; possible D gene TRBD1, 5 bases. The clonotype was recovered from a woman in her 30s in good health. Specimen: blood. The CDR3 DNA is TGTGCCAGCAGCGTAGGGGGCGCCGAATACAATGAGCAGTTCTTC. Protein sequence: CASSVGGAEYNEQFF.